This TCR beta chain was retrieved from a study of T cell responses to AZD1222 COVID-19 vaccine (dated by TCRdb to the early 2020s). At the level of the whole study: AZD1222 recipients with second doses at about 4 weeks or about 12 weeks were pooled, because spike-specific TCR depth and breadth did not differ between schedules. TCR sequencing covered over 230 trial participants: 200 to 220 given two doses of AZD1222 and 26 given two doses of MenACWY control vaccine. Enrollment into the trials was organized by age into subgroups of 18-55, 56-69 and 70-plus years, and those subgroups contained roughly 150, 30 and 60 TCR-sequenced participants, respectively.

The time point label here, explained by the study, means: baseline before first vaccination. Vaccinee samples were obtained from the UK trials COV001 and COV002, which included a single-blind randomized controlled phase 2/3 trial of AZD1222 (ChAdOx1 nCoV-19) in healthy adults. For TCRbeta chain sequencing, PBMC samples from trial participants were taken at day 0 and at day 28 after the second dose. The germline V gene sets CDR1 to SGHTS and CDR2 to YDEGEE. Inclusive of the bounding cysteine and phenylalanine, the CDR3 is 12 residues long. Of all the DNA, just the CDR3 is kept, 36 bases in frame from base 1. The junction carries 3 bases between V and J, which are trimmed by 0 bases and 8 bases respectively. The CDR3 regions of human TCRbeta chains were analyzed by immunosequencing. The published analysis was carried out like this. Repertoire TCRs were matched against a reference library of SARS-CoV-2-specific TCRs generated with the MIRA antigen-specificity platform. Breadth meant the fraction of unique TCRs that were SARS-CoV-2-associated, whereas depth meant the fraction of total T cells that were SARS-CoV-2-associated. Using the MIRA data, each spike-specific TCR was mapped to the spike region that the TCR reacts to and placed in a CD4 or CD8 class. Log10-transformed breadth and depth values were compared by one-way ANOVA with Sidak's multiple comparisons tests. Here the immuneACCESS table is served through TCRdb, limited to in-frame sequences with V and J called. Missing clones are a known gap in these copies; in checked studies unresolved V genes cover under half, and the rest lacks a known reason. D and trimming were read from the DNA, whereas the V and J calls and clone size are those reported in that table. The sample yields about 170,000 clones; 75% to 90% were counted once. 6.5% to 8.5% of the sample comes from the top ten.

The full study reports these points: Most participants were white British and females outnumbered males, and the authors suggested that clonal diversity may have been underestimated. The whole spike protein was spanned by vaccine-associated CD4 TCRs, and dominant responses were seen in regions 160-218 and 743-854. A significant rise in spike-specific TCR breadth and depth was observed after two AZD1222 doses relative to day 0 and relative to MenACWY recipients. Reportedly, almost half of the unique spike-specific TCRs recognized epitopes lying outside the regions that are mutated in the B.1.351 and B.1.1.7 variants. Because no day 14 peak-response samples were available, the repertoires could be characterized only after the peak T cell response. Conclusions about previously exposed vaccinees are limited, since just a handful of AZD1222 recipients were seropositive for SARS-CoV-2 at baseline. The 56-69-year group was small, and its depth increase did not reach significance, likely because of low power.

About this clone: Its antigen is not yet known. No much larger clonotype is one base removed from it; base qualities were not supplied.

This material consisted of peripheral blood, taken on day 0 of AZD1222 vaccination. The sequence is built from TRBV5-8 and TRBJ1-6, with the D gene uncertain. The receptor was derived from an adult in good health. CDR3 region: CASSLEYSPLHF. The DNA reads TGTGCCAGCAGCTTGGAGTATTCACCCCTCCACTTT.